This record concerns one TCR beta chain sequence. Its antigen is currently unknown. This record belongs to a study of T-cell memory formation after mild COVID-19. Overall study context: Clusters of TCRs were largely donor specific. Study conclusions and caveats: Chiefly within CM and EM were the contracting CD4+ clones; CD8+ ones were within EMRA.

TCRdb re-called the 5' RACE reads with MiXCR, one entry per CDR3 protein. The sample consists of 150,000 to 200,000 distinct CDR3 sequences, about a third of them appearing once. V was cut by 3 bases and J by 7 bases, with 18 bases left in between. The CDR3 length is 15 residues. V gene TRBV12-3 or TRBV12-4 combines with J gene TRBJ1-2; D is possibly TRBD1 (5 bases). The clonotype was recovered from an adult woman who had mild COVID-19 (a few samples of this study predate the infection). Cell type and time point are not known. Sequenced input: PBMCs or a T cell subset sorted from them (not recorded which). CDR3 sequence reads: CASSFFSRPGGGYTF. The DNA for the CDR3 is TGTGCCAGCAGTTTCTTCTCTCGGCCCGGGGGTGGCTACACCTTC.